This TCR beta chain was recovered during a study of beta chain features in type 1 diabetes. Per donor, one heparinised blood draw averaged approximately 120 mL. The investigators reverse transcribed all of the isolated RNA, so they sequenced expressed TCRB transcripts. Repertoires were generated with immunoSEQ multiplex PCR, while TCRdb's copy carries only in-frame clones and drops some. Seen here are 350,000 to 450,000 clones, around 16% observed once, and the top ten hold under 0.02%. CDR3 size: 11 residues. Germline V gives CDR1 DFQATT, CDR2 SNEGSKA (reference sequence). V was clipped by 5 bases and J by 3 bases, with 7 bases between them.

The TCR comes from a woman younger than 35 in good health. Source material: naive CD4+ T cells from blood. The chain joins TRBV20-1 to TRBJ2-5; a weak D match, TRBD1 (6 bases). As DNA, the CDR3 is TGCAGTGCTGGACAGAAAGAGACCCAGTACTTC. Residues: CSAGQKETQYF.